Listed below are T cell receptor beta chains from one sample, sequenced in a study of CD8 T cells in Susac syndrome. MiXCR, applied by TCRdb to the immunoSEQ multiplex PCR reads, yields one record per CDR3 protein. The profile shows roughly 180,000 distinct CDR3 sequences, about 94% of them singletons. Specimen: CD4+ T cells from PBMCs. These receptors were taken from a human donor in good health. The conserved cysteine and the conserved F or W are not part of the CDR3 here. Fields, in order: J gene, V gene, CDR3 protein.

TRBJ2-3 TRBV7-3 ASSSSGLRTDTQY
TRBJ1-5 TRBV4-2 ASTSGNNQPQH
TRBJ2-1 TRBV18 ASSPRVTYNEQF
TRBJ2-1 TRBV29-1 SGGGNNEQF
TRBJ2-1 TRBV18 ASSLLAGGKYNEQF
TRBJ2-3 TRBV29-1 SVEAASTDTQY
TRBJ2-7 TRBV29-1 SVEKLAGDEQY
TRBJ1-2 TRBV6-6 ASSISTGRDYGYT
TRBJ2-5 TRBV7-6 ASSLAFFSGIETQY
TRBJ2-1 TRBV29-1 SVGIAGSYNEQF
TRBJ2-3 TRBV11-2 ASSLDYTDTQY
TRBJ2-7 TRBV7-9 ASRRGPGSYEQY
TRBJ2-3 TRBV9 ASSAAPSRRGGDTQY
TRBJ1-4 TRBV28 ASSFGGRGEKLF
TRBJ2-1 TRBV11-2 ASSFRDSLF
TRBJ1-4 TRBV29-1 SVDRGANEKLF
TRBJ1-1 TRBV28 ASSLNVYRNTEAF
TRBJ2-1 TRBV6-4 ASSATVYNEQF
TRBJ2-7 TRBV20-1 SGSRDIFYEQY
TRBJ2-7 TRBV5-1 ASSGNSGRPSQY
TRBJ2-1 TRBV11-3 ASSGDTEQF
TRBJ2-1 TRBV3-1 ASSQVFGRGSGNEQF
TRBJ2-1 TRBV28 ASSPRTSGNNEQF
TRBJ2-5 TRBV6-5 ASSSLETQY
TRBJ2-6 TRBV20-1 SALDRASGANVLT
TRBJ2-7 TRBV28 ASTKDPGTSGTYEQY
TRBJ2-5 TRBV20-1 SAIPGQTHKETQY
TRBJ2-3 TRBV6-2/TRBV6-3 ASSLPPSGIRVVDTQY
TRBJ1-1 TRBV30 AWSVRANTEAF
TRBJ2-3 TRBV6-2/TRBV6-3 ASSYSLATDTQY
TRBJ2-3 TRBV6-2/TRBV6-3 ASSYSPSMDTQY
TRBJ2-7 TRBV7-9 ASSLASGPSYEQY
TRBJ2-1 TRBV20-1 SASLHEQF
TRBJ2-1 TRBV27 ASTQTSGRGNEQF
TRBJ2-2 TRBV12-3/TRBV12-4 ASSQDRGNTGELF
TRBJ2-3 TRBV20-1 SAFYDSTSTDTQY
TRBJ1-5 TRBV7-9 ASSPMAENQPQH